This entry is about one TCR beta chain. V was shortened by 8 bases and J by 7 bases, with 14 bases between the two germline ends. Per the germline V gene, CDR1 is MDHEN and CDR2 is SYDVKM. This CDR3 has 12 residues. Study processing details: Cell counts per sample came from amplifying reference gene primers. Data came from immunoSEQ multiplex PCR; TCRdb stores just in-frame clones and leaves some out. V, J and clone size reflect that table, while D and trimming were determined from the DNA. The sample lists about 130,000 clones, roughly 84% occurring once. This sample was included in a study of blood T cell repertoires in COVID-19. Study summary: Acute and convalescent COVID-19 samples came from the United States, Italy and Spain. PBMCs, B-cell-depleted T cells, or T cells provided the cDNA or gDNA that made up the material.

This sequence was found in a woman aged 80 or over with acute or convalescent COVID-19. The sample consisted of peripheral blood. The genes are TRBV28 and TRBJ1-2; D gene uncertain. The CDR3 loop is CASSAPEGGYTF. CDR3 in DNA: TGTGCCAGCTCAGCACCCGAGGGTGGCTACACCTTC.